Listed below are T cell receptor beta chains from one sample, sequenced in a study of cytomegalovirus exposure and HLA in healthy donors. TCRdb keeps only in-frame clones here, not all; method: immunoSEQ multiplex PCR. The repertoire consists of hundreds of thousands of clones, with approximately 90% occurring once and the leading ten covering 0.83%. Sequencing input: PBMCs. These receptors all stem from a young woman in good health and CMV-seronegative. The CDR3 runs from the conserved cysteine through the conserved F or W.

j_call cdr3_length v_call cdr3_aa
TRBJ1-1 15 TRBV6-1 CASRNARVGITEAFF
TRBJ2-5 14 TRBV27 CASSSRDSRRTQYF
TRBJ1-3 13 TRBV6-1 CASRGASGNTIYF
TRBJ1-5 17 TRBV18 CASSPNLPGQGGQPQHF
TRBJ2-3 17 TRBV7-9 CASSPGRGTGYTDTQYF
TRBJ2-7 13 TRBV7-2 CASSFDSTYEQYF
TRBJ1-1 15 TRBV15 CATSRSDTGMAEAFF
TRBJ2-5 13 TRBV2 CASTPSPRQAQYF
TRBJ2-1 13 TRBV6-1 CASSENRAREQFF
TRBJ2-3 16 TRBV27 CASSSAGLAVTDTQYF
TRBJ1-5 14 TRBV27 CASSLKSRGQPQHF
TRBJ2-3 17 TRBV28 CASTGTSGLSSTDTQYF
TRBJ2-3 15 TRBV28 CASSSGGEGTDTQYF
TRBJ2-7 13 TRBV4-1 CASSQRDSYEQYF
TRBJ1-6 14 TRBV6-1 CASSQRITNSPLHF
TRBJ1-4 15 TRBV5-4 CASSSQQGEYEKLFF
TRBJ2-1 15 TRBV16 CASSQGDFSYNEQFF
TRBJ1-4 15 TRBV27 CASSWSGYPNEKLFF
TRBJ1-5 17 TRBV5-8 CASSSPSIRDSDQPQHF
TRBJ2-5 15 TRBV9 CASSRTTGLQETQYF
TRBJ2-2 12 TRBV5-1 CASSFGAGELFF
TRBJ1-2 11 TRBV28 CASSPSSSYTF
TRBJ2-7 14 TRBV27 CASSLSGGLYEQYF
TRBJ2-3 13 TRBV7-2 CASSRGADYTQYF
TRBJ2-6 18 TRBV5-5 CASSLVRTAPSGANVLTF
TRBJ2-6 15 TRBV11-2 CASSASLSGANVLTF
TRBJ2-1 14 TRBV10-3 CAIRETSGMDEQFF
TRBJ2-7 13 TRBV5-1 CASSLDRAAEQYF
TRBJ2-3 13 TRBV5-1 CASSLGSVDTQYF
TRBJ1-1 13 TRBV2 CASSEWRTAEAFF
TRBJ1-3 15 TRBV6-5 CASSYARMERNTIYF